This entry lists 21 T cell receptor beta chains sequenced from one sample in a study of blood T cell repertoires in COVID-19. Here immunoSEQ multiplex PCR was the method, and the copy in TCRdb shows in-frame clones only, minus some. This sample yields about 190,000 clones, of which more than 75% are seen a single time; around 8.6% belongs to the top ten. Sequences were obtained from PBMCs or T cells enriched from blood (not recorded which). All receptors derive from a woman under 40 who had recovered from COVID-19.

The chain joins TRBV3-1 (or the pseudogene TRBV3-2) to TRBJ1-5, with D perhaps matching TRBD1 (6 bases). In germline, CDR1 is LGHDT, CDR2 YNNKEL (reference sequence). The V end lost 0 bases, the J end lost 7 bases, and 13 bases lay between the germline ends. The CDR3 extends over 15 amino acids. CDR3 residues: CASSQEQGSPQPQHF. Here the CDR3 DNA reads TGTGCCAGCAGCCAAGAACAGGGCAGCCCGCAGCCCCAGCATTTT.

V and J are TRBV27 and TRBJ2-2; the match to TRBD2 covers 8 bases. The germline V gene has CDR1 MNHEY and CDR2 SMNVEV (reference sequence). This CDR3 has 16 amino acids. J was trimmed by 6 bases and V by 1 base; bases with no gene match: 7. For the CDR3, the DNA is TGTGCCAGCAGTTTATTTCGGCGGGAGGTGCCCGGGGAGCTGTTTTTT. Amino acid sequence: CASSLFRREVPGELFF.

The chain combines TRBV3-1 (or the pseudogene TRBV3-2) with TRBJ2-7; 7 nucleotides align to TRBD2. The J segment lost 3 bases and the V segment lost 0 bases, leaving 11 bases of the junction unmatched. Germline-derived CDR1 and CDR2 are LGHDT and YNNKEL (reference sequence). This CDR3 is 17 amino acids long. DNA of the CDR3: TGTGCCAGCAGCCAAGAGGACTCCGCGGGAGTCCGCTACGAGCAGTACTTC. Protein product: CASSQEDSAGVRYEQYF.

This clone was detected only a few times. The chain couples TRBV7-2 to TRBJ1-5; no clear D gene. Germline assignment: CDR1 SGHTA and CDR2 FQGNSA. The CDR3 covers 13 residues. The V gene lost 3 bases and the J gene lost 4 bases, with 7 bases spanning the gap. Written as DNA, the CDR3 is TGTGCCAGCAGCTTCCAGAATAATCAGCCCCAGCATTTT. Translating it yields CASSFQNNQPQHF.

This chain uses TRBV2 with TRBJ2-1; 14 nucleotides align to TRBD2. The CDR3 has 13 residues. Germline loops: CDR1 SNHLY, CDR2 FYNNEI. V lost 8 bases to trimming and J lost 12 bases; unmatched junction nucleotides: 6. CDR3 region: CASPGLAGDWQFF. The CDR3 DNA is TGTGCCAGCCCGGGACTAGCGGGAGATTGGCAGTTCTTC.

CDR3 region: CASSDLGEYNEQFF. DNA of the CDR3: TGTGCCAGCAGTGACCTTGGGGAGTACAATGAGCAGTTCTTC. The V and J genes are TRBV5-6 and TRBJ2-1; D possibly corresponds to TRBD2 (5 bases). Trimming removed 5 bases at V and 4 bases at J, with 13 bases between. CDR3 length: 14 amino acids. Germline assignment: CDR1 SGHDT and CDR2 YYEEEE.

This chain uses TRBV18 with TRBJ2-7, with D perhaps TRBD2 (6 bases). In germline, CDR1 is KGHSH, CDR2 LQKENI. V was shortened by 2 bases and J by 3 bases, with 11 bases between the two germline ends. The CDR3 loop spans 14 amino acids. The CDR3 protein is CASSPSTTSYEQYF. As DNA, the CDR3 is TGTGCCAGCTCACCATCCACGACTAGCTACGAGCAGTACTTC.

The rearrangement links TRBV5-4 to TRBJ2-2; 7 bases are a match to TRBD1. There are 14 residues in the CDR3. Unmatched junction bases numbered 2, after V lost 0 bases and J lost 6 bases. CDR1 and CDR2 (germline): SGHNT, YYREEE (reference sequence). The CDR3 sequence: CASSLVGGPGELFF. The CDR3 DNA reads as TGTGCCAGCAGCTTGGTAGGGGGCCCCGGGGAGCTGTTTTTT. Looking up the rest from reference TRBV5-4 and TRBJ2-2 gives the full variable domain: ETGVTQSPTHLIKTRGQQVTLRCSSQSGHNTVSWYQQALGQGPQFIFQYYREEENGRGNFPPRFSGLQFPNYSSELNVNALELDDSALYLCASSLVGGPGELFFGEGSRLTVL.

The V gene is TRBV7-8, the J gene TRBJ2-1; TRBD2 matches 10 bases. The CDR3 totals 14 residues. Per germline, CDR1 SGHVS and CDR2 FQNEAQ. V lost 2 bases to trimming and J lost 7 bases; unmatched junction nucleotides: 2. DNA of the CDR3: TGTGCCAGCAGCTTAAGCGGGAGGGGGAATGAGCAGTTCTTC. This translates into CASSLSGRGNEQFF.

Here the CDR3 reads CASSSDIYTEAFF. CDR3 sequence (DNA): TGTGCCAGCAGCTCGGACATATACACTGAAGCTTTCTTT. The genes are TRBV7-2 and TRBJ1-1; TRBD1 is a possible D gene (5 bases). Germline-derived CDR1 and CDR2 are SGHTA and FQGNSA. V was clipped by 4 bases and J by 3 bases, with 9 bases between them. The CDR3 extends over 13 amino acids.

V and J are TRBV4-1 and TRBJ2-2, with 15 nucleotides matching TRBD2. The CDR3 sequence is 21 residues long. Germline V gene lookup returns CDR1 MGHRA and CDR2 YSYEKL. The V and J ends lost 0 bases and 5 bases, in that order; junction bases with no gene match: 13. CDR3 region: CASSQESGTSGRTPWTGELFF. The CDR3 nucleotides are TGCGCCAGCAGCCAAGAGAGTGGGACTAGCGGGAGGACCCCTTGGACCGGGGAGCTGTTTTTT.

V and J are TRBV19 and TRBJ1-5, with D unresolved. This CDR3 contains 13 residues. V was clipped by 6 bases and J by 6 bases, with 12 bases between them. The germline V gene encodes CDR1 LNHDA and CDR2 SQIVND (reference sequence). CDR3 bases: TGTGCCAGTAGCCTGGTTCGGAGTCAGCCCCAGCATTTT. This gives the protein CASSLVRSQPQHF.

The CDR3 spells CASSGLVYGEQFF. CDR3 sequence (DNA): TGTGCCAGCAGTGGACTAGTCTATGGTGAGCAGTTCTTC. The V call is TRBV2, the J call TRBJ2-1, with D possibly being TRBD2 (6 bases). V was clipped by 4 bases and J by 9 bases, with 13 bases between them. CDR1 and CDR2 (germline): SNHLY, FYNNEI. This CDR3 spans 13 amino acids.

This clone was detected a few times. The V call is TRBV4-1, the J call TRBJ2-7; the match to TRBD1 covers 9 bases. Germline values: CDR1 MGHRA, CDR2 YSYEKL. Trimming at V came to 8 bases and at J to 9 bases, leaving 11 bases not matched to a gene. The CDR3 runs 13 residues. CDR3 in DNA: TGCGCCAGCTCGGGACAGGGCAATTCTCGGCAGTACTTC. It translates to CASSGQGNSRQYF.

The chain couples TRBV27 to TRBJ2-7, with a possible D match to TRBD1 (6 bases). V was cut by 0 bases and J by 3 bases, with 18 bases left in between. Germline CDR1 is MNHEY and CDR2 is SMNVEV (reference sequence). The CDR3 extends over 17 amino acids. CDR3 loop: CASSLSIVTGLFYEQYF. CDR3 DNA: TGTGCCAGCAGTTTATCGATAGTCACAGGGCTTTTCTACGAGCAGTACTTC.

V gene TRBV14 combines with J gene TRBJ2-2; D might be TRBD2 (6 bases). V was trimmed by 3 bases and J by 2 bases, leaving 13 bases between them. The CDR3 is 16 residues long. Germline CDR1 is SGHDN and CDR2 is FVKESK. CDR3 residues: CASSHWEAFNTGELFF. CDR3 in DNA: TGTGCCAGCAGCCACTGGGAGGCCTTCAACACCGGGGAGCTGTTTTTT. Drawing the rest from reference TRBV14 and TRBJ2-2, the complete variable domain is EAGVTQFPSHSVIEKGQTVTLRCDPISGHDNLYWYRRVMGKEIKFLLHFVKESKQDESGMPNNRFLAERTGGTYSTLKVQPAELEDSGVYFCASSHWEAFNTGELFFGEGSRLTVL.

Of note for this clone: It is unclear where the CDR3 begins or ends on the DNA, so no DNA is shown, and the CDR3 is as TCRdb lists it. The chain carries TRBV14 and TRBJ2-1; the table's D call, TRBD1, was not checked against the DNA. From its first to its last residue, the CDR3 has 14 amino acids. Germline loops: CDR1 SGHDN, CDR2 FVKESK. The CDR3 spells CASSSSKQGNEQFF.

The V and J genes are TRBV30 and TRBJ2-6; D perhaps matches TRBD1 (6 bases). Trimming took 2 bases from V and 15 from J, leaving 11 bases between them. There are 11 residues in the CDR3. Germline CDR1 reads GTSNPN; CDR2 reads SVGIG (reference sequence). This CDR3 reads CAWSYRDTLTF. In DNA form, the CDR3 reads TGTGCCTGGAGTTATCGGGACACCCTGACTTTC.

The chain carries TRBV28 and TRBJ2-7; D is unclear. V was clipped by 2 bases and J by 5 bases, with 7 bases between them. The germline CDR1 and CDR2 sequences are MDHEN and SYDVKM. The CDR3 runs 12 residues. CDR3: CASSLSSDEQYF. The CDR3 DNA is TGTGCCAGCAGTTTAAGTAGTGACGAGCAGTACTTC.

This clone has just one count. The V call is TRBV3-1 (or the pseudogene TRBV3-2), the J call TRBJ1-6; the match to TRBD1 covers 7 bases. Germline V gives CDR1 LGHDT, CDR2 YNNKEL (reference sequence). The junction had 10 bases not matched to a gene; V was cut back by 0 bases and J by 14 bases. This CDR3 has 15 residues. The CDR3 DNA follows: TGTGCCAGCAGCCAAGAGAAAGGGACAGCCTTCACCCTCCACTTT. It specifies CASSQEKGTAFTLHF.

The V and J genes are TRBV5-5 and TRBJ1-3, with a weak D call TRBD1 (6 bases). Germline V gene data show CDR1 as SGHKS and CDR2 as YYEKEE (reference sequence). V was shortened by 4 bases and J by 4 bases, with 15 bases between the two germline ends. This CDR3 contains 15 residues. In nucleotides, the CDR3 is TGTGCCAGCAGCCTGAGGGGACAAGAAGGAAACACCATATATTTT. It translates to CASSLRGQEGNTIYF.